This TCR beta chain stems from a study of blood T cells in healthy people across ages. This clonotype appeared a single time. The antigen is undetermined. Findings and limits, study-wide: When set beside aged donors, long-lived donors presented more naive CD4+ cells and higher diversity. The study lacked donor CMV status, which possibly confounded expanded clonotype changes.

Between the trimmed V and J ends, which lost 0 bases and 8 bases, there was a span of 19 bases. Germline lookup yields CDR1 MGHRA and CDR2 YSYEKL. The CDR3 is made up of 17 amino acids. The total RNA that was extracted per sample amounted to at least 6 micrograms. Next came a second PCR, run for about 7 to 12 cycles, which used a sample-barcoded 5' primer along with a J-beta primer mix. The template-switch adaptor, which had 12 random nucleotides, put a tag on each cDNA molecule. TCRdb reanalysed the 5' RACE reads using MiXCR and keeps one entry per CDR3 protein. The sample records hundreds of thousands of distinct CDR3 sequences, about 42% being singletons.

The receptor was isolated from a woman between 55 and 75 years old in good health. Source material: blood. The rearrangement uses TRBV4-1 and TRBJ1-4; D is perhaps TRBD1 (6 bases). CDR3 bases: TGCGCCAGCAGCCAAGATGTATATACAGGGAAATACGAAAAACTGTTTTTT. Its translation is CASSQDVYTGKYEKLFF.